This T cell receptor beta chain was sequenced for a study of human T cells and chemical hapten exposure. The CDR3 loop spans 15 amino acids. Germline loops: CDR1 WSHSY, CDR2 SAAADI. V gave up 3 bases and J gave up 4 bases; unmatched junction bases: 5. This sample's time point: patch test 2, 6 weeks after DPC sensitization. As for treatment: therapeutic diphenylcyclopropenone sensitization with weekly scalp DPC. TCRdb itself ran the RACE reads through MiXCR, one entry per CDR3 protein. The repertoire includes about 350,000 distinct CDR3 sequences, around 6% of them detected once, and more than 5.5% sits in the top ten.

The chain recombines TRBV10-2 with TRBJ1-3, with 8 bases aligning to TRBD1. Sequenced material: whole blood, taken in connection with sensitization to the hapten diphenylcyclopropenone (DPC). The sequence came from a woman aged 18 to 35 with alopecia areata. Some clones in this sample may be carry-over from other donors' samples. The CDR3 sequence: CASSDQGASGNTIYF. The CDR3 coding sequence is TGCGCCAGCAGTGATCAGGGGGCGTCAGGAAACACCATATATTTT.